This TCR beta chain derives from a study of cytomegalovirus exposure and HLA in healthy donors. J gave up 6 bases and V 3 bases, and 8 bases lay outside the gene matches. The CDR3 has 16 residues. Germline loops: CDR1 LNHDA, CDR2 SQIVND (reference sequence). PCR used 60 Vbeta primers and 13 Jbeta primers. As originally analysed: Some 11 million shared chains were among the approximately 80 million unique TCR beta chains that a later analysis counted. Generated by immunoSEQ multiplex PCR, the TCRdb table keeps only in-frame clones and is missing some. V and J calls and clone size are given by that table; D and trimming were obtained from the DNA. The sample comprises some 95,000 clones, about 70% of which are singletons, and 0.95% to 1.5% rests with the top ten.

This TCR was recovered from a female donor in good health and CMV-seronegative. The J gene is TRBJ2-1, the V gene TRBV19; 10 bases map to TRBD2. Specimen: PBMCs. CDR3 in amino acids: CASSIQTSGLLNEQFF. The CDR3 DNA reads TGTGCCAGTAGTATCCAGACTAGCGGGCTCCTCAATGAGCAGTTCTTC.